These 31 T cell receptor beta chains originate from one sample sequenced in a study of T cells and copy number aberrations in small-cell lung cancer. Sequencing was performed with immunoSEQ multiplex PCR; in TCRdb, only in-frame clones are kept and a portion is missing. The sample yields 7,500 or so clones, 75% to 85% seen once. Sequencing used normal tissue next to the tumor. The receptor source for this set is a woman between 50 and 59 years old with small cell lung cancer.

The chain joins TRBV7-9 to TRBJ2-3, with no clear D. CDR3 length: 15 residues. Trimming cost V 1 base and J 0 bases, with 8 bases left between them. Germline CDR1 SEHNR, CDR2 FQNEAQ (reference sequence). The CDR3 spells CASSLVAGSTDTQYF. The CDR3 DNA is TGTGCCAGCAGCTTAGTCGCCGGGAGCACAGATACGCAGTATTTT.

This chain uses TRBV4-3 with TRBJ2-7; 12 bases match TRBD2. Germline assignment: CDR1 LGHNA and CDR2 YSLEER. Trimming took 3 bases from V and 3 from J; bases not matched to a gene: 15. The CDR3 is made up of 19 amino acids. For the CDR3, the DNA is TGCGCCAGCAGCCAGGAACCCCAATCGACTAGCGGGGGATTCTACGAGCAGTACTTC. Translated, it gives CASSQEPQSTSGGFYEQYF.

This clone is a singleton in its sample. The gene calls are TRBV6-1 and TRBJ1-3, with a possible D match to TRBD1 (6 bases). V shed 6 bases and J shed 0 bases, with 12 bases lying between them. The CDR3 runs 15 residues. Germline V gene lookup returns CDR1 MNHNS and CDR2 SASEGT. Here the CDR3 reads CASSLGGYSGNTIYF. Here the CDR3 DNA reads TGTGCCAGCAGCCTAGGGGGGTACTCTGGAAACACCATATATTTT.

The rearrangement uses TRBV6-1 and TRBJ1-5; D is perhaps TRBD1 (5 bases). V gave up 6 bases and J gave up 6 bases, with 15 bases separating them. The CDR3 is 14 residues long. Germline V CDR1 and CDR2: MNHNS, SASEGT. The CDR3 DNA is TGTGCCAGCAGGTCCGCGGGGGGATCTCAGCCCCAGCATTTT. Translating gives CASRSAGGSQPQHF.

This clone was picked up a small number of times. This chain connects TRBV6-1 to TRBJ2-3, with 9 bases lining up with TRBD2. This CDR3 region has 15 residues. Per the germline V gene, CDR1 is MNHNS and CDR2 is SASEGT. Trimming removed 7 bases from V and 2 bases from J; junction bases left unmatched: 7. CDR3 bases: TGTGCCAGCACTTTGGCTAGCGGGAACACAGATACGCAGTATTTT. This codes for CASTLASGNTDTQYF.

In its sample, this clone was seen once. CDR3 residues: CASSFGTGEYEQYF. The CDR3, as DNA: TGTGCCAGCAGCTTCGGGACAGGGGAATACGAGCAGTACTTC. V is TRBV11-1 and J is TRBJ2-7; 10 bases fit TRBD1. With 3 bases clipped from V and 4 bases from J, the junction kept 3 bases outside the gene matches. CDR3 length: 14 residues. The germline V gene encodes CDR1 SGHAT and CDR2 FQDESV (reference sequence). Full variable domain (missing parts from reference TRBV11-1 and TRBJ2-7): EAEVAQSPRYKITEKSQAVAFWCDPISGHATLYWYRQILGQGPELLVQFQDESVVDDSQLPKDRFSAERLKGVDSTLKIQPAELGDSAMYLCASSFGTGEYEQYFGPGTRLTVT.

The chain employs TRBV30 and TRBJ1-2; no clear D. Germline lookup yields CDR1 GTSNPN and CDR2 SVGIG (reference sequence). The germline V and J ends were trimmed by 2 bases and 0 bases, with 7 bases remaining between them. The CDR3 loop spans 13 amino acids. The CDR3 coding sequence is TGTGCCTGGAGTTCCAATCCTAACTATGGCTACACCTTC. It is translated as CAWSSNPNYGYTF.

The gene calls are TRBV7-2 and TRBJ1-2, with a tentative D call TRBD1 (5 bases). V dropped 4 bases and J dropped 2 bases, with 17 bases sitting between them. The CDR3 is 16 amino acids. Germline loops: CDR1 SGHTA, CDR2 FQGNSA. This chain's CDR3 is CASSSSGGWDNYGYTF. The CDR3 nucleotides are TGTGCCAGCAGCTCAAGCGGTGGTTGGGACAACTATGGCTACACCTTC.

The chain uses TRBV6-6 and TRBJ1-4; D unresolved. Germline CDR1 and CDR2: MNHNY and SVGAGI (reference sequence). V was clipped by 5 bases and J by 2 bases, with 9 bases between them. CDR3 size: 14 residues. CDR3 nucleotides: TGTGCCAGCAGTAAACAGACCACTAATGAAAAACTGTTTTTT. Translating it yields CASSKQTTNEKLFF.

The rearrangement joins TRBV5-1 to TRBJ1-1; D remains ambiguous. CDR1 SGHRS and CDR2 YFSETQ come from the germline V gene. The CDR3 totals 14 residues. Trimming cost V 4 bases and J 1 base, with 11 bases left between them. The CDR3 is CASSRPGTNTEAFF. The CDR3 region has the DNA TGCGCCAGCAGCCGGCCGGGAACGAACACTGAAGCTTTCTTT. Supplemented by reference TRBV5-1 and TRBJ1-1, the full variable domain reads KAGVTQTPRYLIKTRGQQVTLSCSPISGHRSVSWYQQTPGQGLQFLFEYFSETQRNKGNFPGRFSGRQFSNSRSEMNVSTLELGDSALYLCASSRPGTNTEAFFGQGTRLTVV.

The chain has TRBV6-6 and TRBJ1-2, with TRBD1 as a possible D gene (5 bases). Between the trimmed V and J ends, which lost 6 bases and 5 bases, there was a span of 16 bases. Germline-derived CDR1 and CDR2 are MNHNY and SVGAGI (reference sequence). The CDR3 loop spans 14 amino acids. The CDR3 DNA is TGTGCCAGCAGCCGAGGGGTACCGTTTTATGGCTACACCTTC. Encoded protein: CASSRGVPFYGYTF.

The V and J genes are TRBV5-4 and TRBJ2-1, with 10 bases fitting TRBD2. This CDR3 contains 16 residues. The ends lost 4 bases at V and 4 bases at J; junction bases unmatched: 8. The germline V gene encodes CDR1 SGHNT and CDR2 YYREEE (reference sequence). In DNA form, the CDR3 reads TGTGCCAGCAGCCAACAAGCGGGAGGGGCATACAATGAGCAGTTCTTC. The encoded protein is CASSQQAGGAYNEQFF.

V usage is TRBV6-1 and J usage is TRBJ1-1; D possibly corresponds to TRBD1 (5 bases). Germline values: CDR1 MNHNS, CDR2 SASEGT. The CDR3 extends over 14 amino acids. Trimming removed 2 bases from V and 7 bases from J, with 14 bases in between. CDR3 sequence (DNA): TGTGCCAGCAGTGAAAGGGTCGGGACGGATGAAGCTTTCTTT. This encodes CASSERVGTDEAFF.

This chain uses TRBV27 with TRBJ2-7; TRBD2 aligns across 10 bases. The CDR3 spans 15 residues. Per germline, CDR1 MNHEY and CDR2 SMNVEV (reference sequence). Losses at the gene ends were 9 bases for V and 3 bases for J; bases not matched to a gene: 11. CDR3 sequence reads: CASDVTGTSVYEQYF. Written as DNA, the CDR3 is TGTGCCAGTGACGTTACCGGGACTAGCGTCTACGAGCAGTACTTC.

This clone came up once. The chain uses TRBV14 and TRBJ2-5; no clear D gene. V was cut by 0 bases and J by 5 bases, with 16 bases left in between. This CDR3 is built from 16 residues. The germline V gene encodes CDR1 SGHDN and CDR2 FVKESK. The CDR3 nucleotides read TGTGCCAGCAGCCAAGAATTGGGCGGTCTAGGGGAGACCCAGTACTTC. This encodes CASSQELGGLGETQYF. Filled out from reference TRBV14 and TRBJ2-5, the complete variable domain reads EAGVTQFPSHSVIEKGQTVTLRCDPISGHDNLYWYRRVMGKEIKFLLHFVKESKQDESGMPNNRFLAERTGGTYSTLKVQPAELEDSGVYFCASSQELGGLGETQYFGPGTRLLVL.

Details on this clone: Other DNA sequences within the sample encode an identical CDR3. The CDR3 coding sequence is TGTGCCAGCAGCTTGGATCAAGAGACCCAGTACTTC. Translating gives CASSLDQETQYF. V usage is TRBV5-4 and J usage is TRBJ2-5, with unresolved D. V was shortened by 0 bases and J by 2 bases, with 2 bases between the two germline ends. Germline CDR1 reads SGHNT; CDR2 reads YYREEE (reference sequence). This CDR3 has 12 residues.

This chain connects TRBV29-1 to TRBJ2-1; 14 bases line up with TRBD2. Germline-derived CDR1 and CDR2 are SQVTM and ANQGSEA. The CDR3 length is 16 residues. Trimming removed 5 bases from V and 8 bases from J; junction bases left unmatched: 11. The CDR3 reads CSVSPGLAGVGDEQFF. The CDR3 DNA sequence: TGCAGCGTTTCACCGGGACTAGCGGGAGTTGGAGATGAGCAGTTCTTC.

The chain joins TRBV19 to TRBJ2-1, with D perhaps being TRBD1 or TRBD2 (6 bases each). Trimming cost V 7 bases and J 8 bases, with 18 bases left between them. There are 14 residues in the CDR3. CDR1 and CDR2 from the germline V gene are LNHDA and SQIVND (reference sequence). CDR3 sequence reads: CASKEGGVGDEQFF. The CDR3 DNA reads as TGTGCCAGTAAGGAGGGGGGAGTCGGGGATGAGCAGTTCTTC. Using reference TRBV19 and TRBJ2-1 for the parts outside the CDR3, the full variable domain is DGGITQSPKYLFRKEGQNVTLSCEQNLNHDAMYWYRQDPGQGLRLIYYSQIVNDFQKGDIAEGYSVSREKKESFPLTVTSAQKNPTAFYLCASKEGGVGDEQFFGPGTRLTVL.

CDR3 amino acids: CASSLGRVSGEKLFF. The CDR3 nucleotides read TGTGCCAGCAGCTTGGGTAGGGTTTCTGGTGAAAAACTGTTTTTT. The chain couples TRBV5-5 to TRBJ1-4; D not resolved. This CDR3 has 15 amino acids. The V gene's germline CDR1 is SGHKS and CDR2 YYEKEE (reference sequence). V was clipped by 0 bases and J by 7 bases, with 13 bases between them.

This clone was detected a few times. The chain joins TRBV10-3 to TRBJ1-5, with D possibly matching TRBD1 (5 bases). From germline, CDR1 is ENHRY and CDR2 SYGVKD. V was clipped by 4 bases and J by 5 bases, with 9 bases between them. This CDR3 is built from 13 residues. The CDR3 DNA reads as TGTGCCATCAGTGGGGGGAGGGATCAGCCCCAGCATTTT. Residues: CAISGGRDQPQHF.

The chain uses TRBV13 and TRBJ1-5; no firm D call. V lost 2 bases and J 2 bases, leaving 13 bases between the germline ends. This CDR3 is built from 16 residues. The germline gives CDR1 PRHDT, CDR2 FYEKMQ (reference sequence). CDR3 sequence reads: CASSLNELGGNQPQHF. The CDR3 bases are TGTGCCAGCAGCTTAAATGAACTGGGTGGCAATCAGCCCCAGCATTTT.

The chain links TRBV7-9 to TRBJ1-4; no clear D gene. The CDR3 covers 13 residues. The V end lost 2 bases, the J end lost 8 bases, and 9 bases lay between the germline ends. The germline V gene has CDR1 SEHNR and CDR2 FQNEAQ (reference sequence). The CDR3 DNA is TGTGCCAGCAGCTTAAATCGCGGGGAAAAACTGTTTTTT. Translating gives CASSLNRGEKLFF.

The CDR3 reads CATSRGTGLNTEAFF. The DNA of the CDR3 is TGTGCCACCAGCAGGGGGACAGGGTTGAACACTGAAGCTTTCTTT. V is TRBV10-3 and J is TRBJ1-1, with TRBD1 identical over 9 bases. Per the germline V gene, CDR1 is ENHRY and CDR2 is SYGVKD. This CDR3 comprises 15 residues. Trimming took 10 bases from V and 0 from J; bases not matched to a gene: 9.

The chain employs TRBV11-2 and TRBJ1-1; TRBD1 matches 10 bases. CDR1 and CDR2 (germline): SGHAT, FQNNGV. The CDR3 is 15 amino acids. V shed 5 bases and J 4 bases; nucleotides not matched to a gene: 7. CDR3 DNA sequence: TGTGCCAGCAGCCGGACAGGGGGGATGGGCACTGAAGCTTTCTTT. Translating gives CASSRTGGMGTEAFF.

This clone was picked up a small number of times. The V gene is TRBV28, the J gene TRBJ2-7; D might be TRBD1 (6 bases). Germline V lookup: CDR1 MDHEN, CDR2 SYDVKM. The CDR3 length is 11 residues. V dropped 9 bases and J dropped 4 bases, with 10 bases sitting between them. The CDR3 sequence: CASGTSYEQYF. Here the CDR3 DNA reads TGTGCCAGTGGGACATCATACGAGCAGTACTTC.

This sequence joins TRBV27 and TRBJ1-2; D not certain. CDR1 and CDR2 from the germline V gene are MNHEY and SMNVEV (reference sequence). The CDR3 extends over 15 amino acids. With 5 bases removed from V and 6 bases from J, the gap between germline ends came to 19 bases. CDR3 in DNA: TGTGCCAGCAGTCCCTTAGCGAGCGTCGGGAATGGCTACACCTTC. It specifies CASSPLASVGNGYTF.

The gene calls are TRBV6-1 and TRBJ2-1; D is ambiguous. V lost 8 bases to trimming and J lost 6 bases, with 11 bases between them. Germline-derived CDR1 and CDR2 are MNHNS and SASEGT. The CDR3 totals 12 residues. CDR3 protein: CASVRVGNEQFF. In DNA form, the CDR3 reads TGTGCCAGCGTTAGGGTCGGCAATGAGCAGTTCTTC.

This clone was observed a handful of times. V gene TRBV11-3 combines with J gene TRBJ1-1; possibly TRBD1 for D (5 bases). This CDR3 has 13 residues. Trimming took 6 bases from V and 6 from J, leaving 14 bases between them. Germline values: CDR1 SGHNT, CDR2 YENEEA. This CDR3 reads CASRGTSAAEAFF. CDR3 DNA: TGTGCCAGCAGGGGGACCTCAGCGGCTGAAGCTTTCTTT.

The genes are TRBV1 and TRBJ2-7; TRBD2, as called in the table, went unchecked against the DNA. TRBV1 is tagged as a pseudogene. The CDR3 runs to 19 residues. The CDR3 DNA reads TGCACCAGCAGCCTACCGGGACTAGCGGGAGGAGTTCCAAGAAACGAGCAGTACTTC. This encodes CTSSLPGLAGGVPRNEQYF.

A single count supports this clone. The J gene is TRBJ2-3, the V gene TRBV5-4; TRBD2 matches at 8 bases. CDR3 length: 14 amino acids. V lost 4 bases, J lost 2 bases, and 3 bases stayed unmatched. The germline V gene has CDR1 SGHNT and CDR2 YYREEE (reference sequence). CDR3 protein: CASSDSGTTDTQYF. CDR3 nucleotides: TGTGCCAGCAGCGATAGCGGGACCACAGATACGCAGTATTTT. Based on the CDR3 plus reference TRBV5-4 and TRBJ2-3, the full variable domain is ETGVTQSPTHLIKTRGQQVTLRCSSQSGHNTVSWYQQALGQGPQFIFQYYREEENGRGNFPPRFSGLQFPNYSSELNVNALELDDSALYLCASSDSGTTDTQYFGPGTRLTVL.

The V and J genes are TRBV4-1 and TRBJ2-1; 7 nucleotides align to TRBD2. Germline CDR1 MGHRA, CDR2 YSYEKL. The ends lost 0 bases at V and 5 bases at J; junction bases unmatched: 4. This CDR3 is 15 amino acids long. This CDR3 is CASSQDGEGHNEQFF. Here the CDR3 DNA reads TGCGCCAGCAGCCAAGATGGGGAGGGACACAATGAGCAGTTCTTC.